The rows below give T cell receptor beta chains drawn from one sample of a study of molecular identifiers for immune sequencing clone quantification. From the PCR reads, TCRdb called clonotypes with MiXCR, one entry per CDR3 protein. The sample holds approximately 680,000 distinct CDR3 sequences, roughly 25% seen once. Material for sequencing was naive CD8+ T cells from blood, with Jurkat cell RNA spiked in. Source of these receptors: a human donor in good health. Some libraries in this study had Jurkat cell RNA spiked in. CDR3s include the opening cysteine and the closing phenylalanine or tryptophan. D genes are given only for firm matches. Only some rows state a clone size, as once, few, many or a class for expanded clones.

D gene	J gene	clone size	V gene	CDR3 DNA	CDR3 protein
-	TRBJ1-1	many	TRBV9	TGTGCCAGCAGCGTTGGCCCTGAAGCTTTCTTT	CASSVGPEAFF
-	TRBJ1-1	-	TRBV3-1	TGTGCCAGCAGCCATCTCCGCGGGGAGCGTACGAACACTGAAGCTTTCTTT	CASSHLRGERTNTEAFF
TRBD1	TRBJ1-1	few	TRBV6-1	TGTGCCAGCAGTGAAGCAGCAGGAGGGGACAGTGAAGCTTTCTTT	CASSEAAGGDSEAFF
TRBD1	TRBJ2-1	few	TRBV7-2	TGTGCCAGCAGCTATACAGGGGGCTCGGGCAATGAGCAGTTCTTC	CASSYTGGSGNEQFF
TRBD2	TRBJ2-1	many	TRBV20-1	TGCAGTGCTTCACTAGCGTCCTACAATGAGCAGTTCTTC	CSASLASYNEQFF
-	TRBJ2-1	-	TRBV7-3	TGTGCCAGCAGCCCTGGGTTATCGGGGATGCATGAGCAGTTCTTC	CASSPGLSGMHEQFF
TRBD1	TRBJ1-1	many	TRBV6-5	TGTGCCAGCAGTTACTCAGAGGGGGCCATGAACACTGAAGCTTTCTTT	CASSYSEGAMNTEAFF
-	TRBJ2-1	-	TRBV13	-	CASSAPMSSSSGQFF
-	TRBJ1-1	few	TRBV3-1	TGTGCCAGCAGCCAAGATAGCAGCCGGAACACTGAAGCTTTCTTT	CASSQDSSRNTEAFF
-	TRBJ2-5	few	TRBV7-9	TGTGCCAGCAGCTTAACTTGGGGGGGCGCTGAGACCCAGTACTTC	CASSLTWGGAETQYF
-	TRBJ2-1	-	TRBV27	TGTGCCAGCAGTTTATACACAGAGTACAATGAGCAGTTCTTC	CASSLYTEYNEQFF